Sequencing of this T cell receptor beta chain was carried out in a study of blood T cell repertoires in COVID-19. Study-level information: Spain, Italy and the United States supplied samples that represented acute and convalescent COVID-19. Sources were T cells, B-cell-depleted T cells, or PBMCs; the material itself was cDNA or gDNA.

Original processing methods: Reference gene primer amplification in the assay estimated nucleated cell counts. Sequencing used immunoSEQ multiplex PCR; TCRdb keeps in-frame clones, though not all of them. The V and J calls and the clone size are those of that table, but D and trimming were determined from the DNA. Of 200,000 to 250,000 clones in the sample, approximately 83% were seen once. Per germline, CDR1 SGHRS and CDR2 YFSETQ. V dropped 4 bases and J dropped 0 bases, with 13 bases sitting between them. This CDR3 region has 16 residues. Sequenced: peripheral blood. The genes are TRBV5-1 and TRBJ1-4, with no clear D. This TCR was sampled from a woman aged 25 to 39 who had recovered from COVID-19. The CDR3, as DNA: TGCGCCAGCAGCCTGAGGGCCCTAGCAACTAATGAAAAACTGTTTTTT. Translation gives CASSLRALATNEKLFF.